This T cell receptor (beta chain) was obtained from a study of blood T cell repertoires in COVID-19 (dated by TCRdb to between 2020 and 2021). Study-level background: Collaborator samples came from the United States, Italy and Spain and covered acute and convalescent phases of COVID-19. The material from the prospective study consisted of cDNA or gDNA derived from T cells, B-cell-depleted T cells, or PBMCs. Subjects who had been exposed to COVID-19, were actively infected with it, or had recovered from it provided the deeply sampled blood TCRbeta repertoires that made up the dataset. The repertoires were made available in a free public database intended to serve as a resource for research on the immune response to SARS-CoV-2. The samples were drawn from two sources: the first 160 participants of the ongoing ImmuneRACE study, and over 950 subjects contributed by 6 global collaborators. Sample metadata almost always included a de-identified subject ID, COVID-19 status, age in years and sex. Where available, HLA class I and class II types were obtained from metadata supplied by the sample provider rather than from assay-based typing.

The investigation overall reported the following: The quantity of clinical and demographic metadata differed by source and by participant and was supplied without curation.

On this clone: Its antigen is not yet known. Per-base qualities were not stored, and no clone one base away is much larger.

TCRbeta CDR3 regions were amplified from genomic DNA by means of the immunoSEQ Assay, a bias-controlled multiplex PCR. The authors processed their data as follows. The number of nucleated cells in each sample was estimated by amplification of reference gene primers within the assay. To quantify the absolute abundance of each unique TCRbeta CDR3 rearrangement, sequence reads were collapsed and filtered. For each sample, productive Simpson clonality was calculated as the square root of Simpson's diversity index across productive rearrangements. Entries here come from immuneACCESS through TCRdb and include only in-frame sequences with V and J called. Some clones fail to appear in such tables; in the studies checked, an unresolved V gene covers under half of the shortfall, and the cause of the remainder is unknown. V, J and clone size were drawn from that table, and D and trimming were deduced from the DNA. Here the sample has approximately 60,000 clones; 85% to 90% occur a single time. The ten biggest clones cover about 3.5% of the sample.

Whole blood was collected in K2EDTA tubes by collaborating institutions according to the institutions' own protocols. For TCRbeta analysis, collaborators shipped samples as frozen whole blood, isolated PBMCs, or DNA extracted from either of those sample types. V and J are truncated by 8 bases and 0 bases respectively, leaving an intervening sequence of 8 bases. Inclusive of the bounding cysteine and phenylalanine, the CDR3 is 13 residues long. CDR3 DNA only is kept here, 39 bases in frame from base 1. In the germline V gene (reference sequence), CDR1 corresponds to MNHEY and CDR2 to SMNVEV. The receptor chain draws on TRBV27 and TRBJ1-5, with no confidently assigned D gene. Sequencing used peripheral blood. The receptor comes from a man over 45 with active COVID-19. Here is the DNA: TGTGCCAGCGGAGTATTTAGCAATCAGCCCCAGCATTTT. It translates as CASGVFSNQPQHF.